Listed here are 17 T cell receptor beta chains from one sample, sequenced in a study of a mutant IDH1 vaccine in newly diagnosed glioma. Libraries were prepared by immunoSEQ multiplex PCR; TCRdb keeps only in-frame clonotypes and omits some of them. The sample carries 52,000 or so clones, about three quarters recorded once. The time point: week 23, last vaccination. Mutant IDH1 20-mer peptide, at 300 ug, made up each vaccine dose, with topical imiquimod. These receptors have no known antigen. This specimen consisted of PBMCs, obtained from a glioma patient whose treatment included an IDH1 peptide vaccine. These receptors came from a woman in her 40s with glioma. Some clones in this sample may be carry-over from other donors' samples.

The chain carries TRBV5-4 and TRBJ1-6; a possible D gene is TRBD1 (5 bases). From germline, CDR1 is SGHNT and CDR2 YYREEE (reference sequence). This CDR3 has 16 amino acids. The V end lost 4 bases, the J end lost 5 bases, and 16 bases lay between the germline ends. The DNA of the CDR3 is TGTGCCAGCAGCCCCCTGACCGGGACGGATAATTCACCCCTCCACTTT. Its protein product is CASSPLTGTDNSPLHF.

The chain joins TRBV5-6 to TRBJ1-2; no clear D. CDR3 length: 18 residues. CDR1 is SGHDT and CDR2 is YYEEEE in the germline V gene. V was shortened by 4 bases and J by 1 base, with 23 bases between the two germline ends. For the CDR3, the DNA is TGTGCCAGCAGCACGGGAGAACTAACTGGTGTCGATAACTATGGCTACACCTTC. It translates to CASSTGELTGVDNYGYTF.

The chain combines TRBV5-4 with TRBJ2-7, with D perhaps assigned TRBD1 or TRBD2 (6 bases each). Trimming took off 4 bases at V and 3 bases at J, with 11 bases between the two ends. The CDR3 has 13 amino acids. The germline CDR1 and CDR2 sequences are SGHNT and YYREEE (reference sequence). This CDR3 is CASSPEGHYEQYF. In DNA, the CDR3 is TGTGCCAGCAGCCCGGAGGGACACTACGAGCAGTACTTC.

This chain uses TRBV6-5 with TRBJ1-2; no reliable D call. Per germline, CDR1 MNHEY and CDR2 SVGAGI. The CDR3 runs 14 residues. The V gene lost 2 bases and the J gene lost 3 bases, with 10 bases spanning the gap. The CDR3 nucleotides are TGTGCCAGCAGTTACCACCGGAGGGACTATGGCTACACCTTC. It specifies CASSYHRRDYGYTF.

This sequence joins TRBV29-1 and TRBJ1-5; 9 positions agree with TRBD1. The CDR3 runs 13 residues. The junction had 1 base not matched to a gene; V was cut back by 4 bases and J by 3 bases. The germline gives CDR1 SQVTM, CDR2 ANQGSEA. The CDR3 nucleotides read TGCAGCGTTGGGGACAGGGCCAATCAGCCCCAGCATTTT. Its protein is CSVGDRANQPQHF.

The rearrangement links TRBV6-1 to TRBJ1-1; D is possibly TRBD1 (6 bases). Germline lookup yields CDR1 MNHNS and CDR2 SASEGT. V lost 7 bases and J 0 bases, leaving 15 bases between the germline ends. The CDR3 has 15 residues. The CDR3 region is CASNREAGLNTEAFF. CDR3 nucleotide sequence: TGTGCCAGCAACAGGGAAGCGGGGCTGAACACTGAAGCTTTCTTT.

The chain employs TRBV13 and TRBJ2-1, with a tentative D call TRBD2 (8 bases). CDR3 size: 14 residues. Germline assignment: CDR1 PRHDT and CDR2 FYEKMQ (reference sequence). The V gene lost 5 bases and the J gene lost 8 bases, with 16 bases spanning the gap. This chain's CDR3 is CASSLNRGLDEQFF. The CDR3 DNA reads TGTGCCAGCAGCCTAAACAGGGGACTAGATGAGCAGTTCTTC.

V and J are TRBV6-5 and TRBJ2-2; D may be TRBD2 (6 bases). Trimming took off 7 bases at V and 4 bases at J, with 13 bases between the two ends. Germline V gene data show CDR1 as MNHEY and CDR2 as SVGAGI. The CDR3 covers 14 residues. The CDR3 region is CASTPGESTGELFF. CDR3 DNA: TGTGCCAGCACCCCGGGGGAGAGCACCGGGGAGCTGTTTTTT.

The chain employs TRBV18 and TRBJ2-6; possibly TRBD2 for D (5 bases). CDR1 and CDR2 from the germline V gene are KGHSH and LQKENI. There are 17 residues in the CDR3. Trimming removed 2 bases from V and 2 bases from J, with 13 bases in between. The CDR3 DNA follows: TGTGCCAGCTCACCATTCAGAGAAGCGGCTGGGGCCAACGTCCTGACTTTC. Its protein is CASSPFREAAGANVLTF.

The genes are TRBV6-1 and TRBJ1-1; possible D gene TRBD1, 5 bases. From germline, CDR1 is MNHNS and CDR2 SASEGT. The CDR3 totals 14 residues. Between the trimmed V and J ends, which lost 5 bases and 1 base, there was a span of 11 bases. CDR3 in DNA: TGTGCCAGCAGTTTCTCCGGGGGGAACACTGAAGCTTTCTTT. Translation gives CASSFSGGNTEAFF.

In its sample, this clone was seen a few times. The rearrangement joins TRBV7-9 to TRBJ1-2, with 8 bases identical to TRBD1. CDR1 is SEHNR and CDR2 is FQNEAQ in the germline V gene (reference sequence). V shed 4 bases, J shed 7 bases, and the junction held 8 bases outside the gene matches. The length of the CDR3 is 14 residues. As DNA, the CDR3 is TGTGCCAGCAGCTCCCTAGACAGGGGACTTGGCTACACCTTC. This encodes CASSSLDRGLGYTF.

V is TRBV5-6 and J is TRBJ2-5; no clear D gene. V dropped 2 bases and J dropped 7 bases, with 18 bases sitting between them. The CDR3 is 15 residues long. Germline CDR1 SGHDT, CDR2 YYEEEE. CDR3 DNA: TGTGCCAGCAGCTTCCCCGGGCAGGCGCCCGGGACCCAGTACTTC. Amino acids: CASSFPGQAPGTQYF.

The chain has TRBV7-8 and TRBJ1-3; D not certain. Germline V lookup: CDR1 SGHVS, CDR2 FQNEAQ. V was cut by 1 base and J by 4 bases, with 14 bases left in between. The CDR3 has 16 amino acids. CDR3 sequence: CASSLGVGLGGNTIYF. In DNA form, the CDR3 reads TGTGCCAGCAGCTTAGGGGTCGGCTTAGGGGGAAACACCATATATTTT.

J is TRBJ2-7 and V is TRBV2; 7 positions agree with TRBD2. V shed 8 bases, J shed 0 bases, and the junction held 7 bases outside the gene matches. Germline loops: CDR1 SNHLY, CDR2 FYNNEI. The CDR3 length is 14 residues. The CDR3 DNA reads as TGTGCCAGCCAGACTAGCCTGAGCTCCTACGAGCAGTACTTC. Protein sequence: CASQTSLSSYEQYF.

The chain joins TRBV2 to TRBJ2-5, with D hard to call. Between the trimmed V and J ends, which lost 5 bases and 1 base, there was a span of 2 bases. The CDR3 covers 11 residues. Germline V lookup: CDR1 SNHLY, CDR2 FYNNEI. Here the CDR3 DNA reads TGTGCCAGCAGTCCCCAAGAGACCCAGTACTTC. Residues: CASSPQETQYF. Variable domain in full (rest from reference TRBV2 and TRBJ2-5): EPEVTQTPSHQVTQMGQEVILRCVPISNHLYFYWYRQILGQKVEFLVSFYNNEISEKSEIFDDQFSVERPDGSNFTLKIRSTKLEDSAMYFCASSPQETQYFGPGTRLLVL.

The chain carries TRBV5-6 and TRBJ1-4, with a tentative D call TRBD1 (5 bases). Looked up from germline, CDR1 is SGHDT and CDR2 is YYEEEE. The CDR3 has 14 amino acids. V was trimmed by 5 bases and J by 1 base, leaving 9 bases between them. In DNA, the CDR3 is TGTGCCAGCAGTCCGGGGGTAACTAATGAAAAACTGTTTTTT. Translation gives CASSPGVTNEKLFF.

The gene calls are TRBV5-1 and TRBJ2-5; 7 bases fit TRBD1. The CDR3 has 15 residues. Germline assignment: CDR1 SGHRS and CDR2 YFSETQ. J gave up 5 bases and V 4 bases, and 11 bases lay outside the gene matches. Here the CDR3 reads CASSLRQGMRETQYF. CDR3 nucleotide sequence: TGCGCCAGCAGCCTTAGACAGGGAATGAGGGAGACCCAGTACTTC.